This TCR beta chain was recorded in a study of blood T cell repertoires in COVID-19. Overall study: Whether acute or convalescent, the COVID-19 samples came from the United States, Italy and Spain. T cells, B-cell-depleted T cells, or PBMCs provided the cDNA or gDNA that served as material.

This CDR3 has 14 amino acids. The V gene's germline CDR1 is SGHTA and CDR2 FQGTGA. J was trimmed by 3 bases and V by 5 bases; bases with no gene match: 0. This clone was counted between two and nine times. This sample also contains other DNA sequences that code for the same CDR3. Per the original data handling: The authors estimated nucleated cell counts from reference gene primer amplification. The protocol was immunoSEQ multiplex PCR, while the TCRdb copy is restricted to in-frame clones and leaves out a portion. The V and J calls and the clone size are those of that table, but D and trimming were determined from the DNA. The sample lists roughly 180,000 clones; approximately 86% were seen once.

The sequence was obtained from a man aged 55 to 70 with acute or convalescent COVID-19. The sample was peripheral blood. The chain has TRBV7-3 and TRBJ2-1, with TRBD2 identical over 11 bases. DNA of the CDR3: TGTGCCAGCAGCGGGACTAGCGGCTACAATGAGCAGTTCTTC. Protein sequence: CASSGTSGYNEQFF.